The sequence of this TCR beta chain was determined in a study of monozygotic twins with inflammatory bowel disease. Sampling involved one blood draw (approximately 2.3 ml) for every donor. Whole-blood RNA isolation (total RNA) proceeded without T cell sorting. TCRdb reprocessed the 5' RACE reads, with one entry per CDR3 protein and no DNA. The listing records about 380,000 distinct CDR3 sequences. Sequencing was carried out using blood. The clonotype originates from a human donor with ulcerative colitis or Crohn's disease, or a healthy co-twin of an affected twin (not recorded which).

This CDR3 reads CASRTEEGPYNEQFF. V and J are TRBV5-1 and TRBJ2-1; TCRdb reports TRBD2, a call that lacks DNA to check it against. Germline V gene sequence: CDR1 SGHRS, CDR2 YFSETQ. CDR3 length: 15 amino acids. The full variable domain, rest sourced from reference TRBV5-1 and TRBJ2-1, is KAGVTQTPRYLIKTRGQQVTLSCSPISGHRSVSWYQQTPGQGLQFLFEYFSETQRNKGNFPGRFSGRQFSNSRSEMNVSTLELGDSALYLCASRTEEGPYNEQFFGPGTRLTVL.